This T cell receptor (beta chain) was sequenced during a study of T cells after yellow fever vaccination. Trimming took off 3 bases at V and 3 bases at J, with 16 bases between the two ends. CDR1 and CDR2 (germline): SGHKS, YYEKEE (reference sequence). The CDR3 is made up of 15 amino acids. Researchers made TCR cDNA using 5'RACE template switching, and this step added a universal primer site and UMIs. TCRdb reprocessed the 5' RACE reads via MiXCR and lists one record per CDR3 protein. The sample contains some 130,000 distinct CDR3 sequences, about 6.9% of which appear only once. In its sample, this clonotype was seen many times.

The sample was CD4+ T cells sorted from PBMCs, taken 10 days after the yellow fever booster vaccination. The chain uses TRBV5-5 and TRBJ2-7, with unresolved D. This sequence was found in a young man who received the YFV17D yellow fever vaccine. CDR3 residues: CASSSEGQSVYEQYF. The CDR3 DNA is TGTGCCAGCAGCTCGGAAGGCCAAAGCGTCTACGAGCAGTACTTC.